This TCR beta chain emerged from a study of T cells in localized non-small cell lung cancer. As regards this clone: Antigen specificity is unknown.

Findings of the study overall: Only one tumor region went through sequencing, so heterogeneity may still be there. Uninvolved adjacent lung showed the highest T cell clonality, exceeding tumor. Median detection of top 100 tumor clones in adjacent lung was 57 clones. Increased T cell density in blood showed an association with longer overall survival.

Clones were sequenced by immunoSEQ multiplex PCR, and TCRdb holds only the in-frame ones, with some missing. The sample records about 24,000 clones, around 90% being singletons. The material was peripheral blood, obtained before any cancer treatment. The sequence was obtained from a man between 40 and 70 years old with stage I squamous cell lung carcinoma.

The CDR3: CSVEGSYNEQFF. The CDR3 nucleotides are TGCAGCGTTGAAGGGTCCTACAATGAGCAGTTCTTC. The V gene is TRBV29-1, the J gene TRBJ2-1; D not certain. Germline CDR1 SQVTM, CDR2 ANQGSEA. Trimming shortened V by 1 base and J by 1 base, and 2 bases separated the two germline ends. The CDR3 totals 12 residues.